The 14 T cell receptor beta chains listed next were all sequenced from one sample in a study of CD8 T cells in Susac syndrome (dated by TCRdb to about 2019). The protocol used for the library was the immunoSEQ multiplex PCR assay. RNA was extracted using the RNeasy kit, and about 0.45 to 1 ug of the RNA was reverse transcribed with random hexamers. TCRdb reprocessing: public reads trimmed at Q25 with fastp, clones called with MiXCR, in-frame beta chains kept. Records with the same CDR3 protein are collapsed into one entry carrying the most frequent genes and DNA. This sample has fewer than 90,000 distinct CDR3 sequences in its table, and 94% of those were observed once. The top ten clones comprise roughly 0.88% of the sample. Sequenced sample: CD8+ T cells from PBMCs. The receptors originated from a human donor with Susac syndrome.

The rearrangement links TRBV27 to TRBJ2-3, with D uncertain. Trimming left V 5 bases short and J 1 base short, with 10 bases between. Germline CDR1 reads MNHEY; CDR2 reads SMNVEV (reference sequence). The CDR3 has 14 amino acids. The CDR3 reads CASSLTLRTDTQYF. The CDR3 bases are TGTGCCAGCAGTCTAACCCTCCGCACAGATACGCAGTATTTT.

This sequence joins TRBV18 and TRBJ2-3, with 10 positions matching TRBD1. Germline V gene data show CDR1 as KGHSH and CDR2 as LQKENI. V lost 4 bases and J lost 0; bases outside the gene matches: 19. The CDR3 contains 21 residues. The CDR3 sequence is CASSRGTGDHFSLGSTDTQYF. CDR3 nucleotides: TGTGCCAGCTCACGTGGGACAGGGGACCATTTTTCCCTCGGGAGCACAGATACGCAGTATTTT.

The chain employs TRBV7-9 and TRBJ1-5; no clear D gene. The CDR3 spans 16 residues. Germline CDR1 and CDR2: SEHNR and FQNEAQ (reference sequence). V shed 6 bases and J shed 3 bases, with 18 bases lying between them. CDR3 region: CASSLSAGGFNQPQHF. Written as DNA, the CDR3 is TGTGCCAGCAGTCTTTCGGCGGGTGGGTTCAATCAGCCCCAGCATTTT.

This chain links TRBV7-9 with TRBJ2-1; D possibly corresponds to TRBD2 (6 bases). V dropped 10 bases and J dropped 9 bases, with 22 bases sitting between them. This CDR3 spans 14 amino acids. Germline CDR1 and CDR2: SEHNR and FQNEAQ (reference sequence). The CDR3: CATWDSSVDTEQFF. CDR3 in DNA: TGTGCCACCTGGGACTCCTCCGTCGATACTGAGCAGTTCTTC. Complete variable domain (other parts from reference TRBV7-9 and TRBJ2-1): DTGVSQNPRHKITKRGQNVTFRCDPISEHNRLYWYRQTLGQGPEFLTYFQNEAQLEKSRLLSDRFSAERPKGSFSTLEIQRTEQGDSAMYLCATWDSSVDTEQFFGPGTRLTVL.

The rearrangement uses TRBV15 and TRBJ2-7; TRBD1 is a possible D gene (5 bases). The CDR3 totals 13 residues. The V end lost 0 bases, the J end lost 5 bases, and 8 bases lay between the germline ends. CDR1 is LNHNV, CDR2 YYDKDF, per germline (reference sequence). CDR3 DNA: TGTGCCACCAGCAGAGACAGGGCGGACGAGCAGTACTTC. Its translation is CATSRDRADEQYF. The variable domain in full, completed from reference TRBV15 and TRBJ2-7, reads DAMVIQNPRYQVTQFGKPVTLSCSQTLNHNVMYWYQQKSSQAPKLLFHYYDKDFNNEADTPDNFQSRRPNTSFCFLDIRSPGLGDTAMYLCATSRDRADEQYFGPGTRLTVT.

The sample holds one count of this clonotype. The gene calls are TRBV10-3 and TRBJ1-5, with unresolved D. The CDR3 totals 15 residues. Per germline, CDR1 ENHRY and CDR2 SYGVKD. V gave up 0 bases and J gave up 4 bases, with 10 bases separating them. The CDR3: CAISESGGSNQPQHF. Written as DNA, the CDR3 is TGTGCCATCAGTGAGTCGGGAGGGTCGAATCAGCCCCAGCATTTT.

The genes are TRBV29-1 and TRBJ2-5, with 9 bases identical to TRBD2. V was clipped by 6 bases and J by 0 bases; unmatched bases: 11. The CDR3 totals 16 residues. Germline loops: CDR1 SQVTM, CDR2 ANQGSEA. CDR3 amino acids: CSVHFELAGNQETQYF. The CDR3 nucleotides read TGCAGCGTCCATTTCGAACTAGCGGGTAACCAAGAGACCCAGTACTTC.

J is TRBJ2-1 and V is TRBV3-1; a weak D match, TRBD1 (6 bases). This CDR3 spans 18 amino acids. Deletions cut 1 base from V and 0 bases from J, with 16 bases between. Germline loops: CDR1 LGHDT, CDR2 YNNKEL (reference sequence). DNA for the CDR3: TGTGCCAGCAGCCAAGTATCGAGGGGGTCGAGCTCCTACAATGAGCAGTTCTTC. Encoded protein: CASSQVSRGSSSYNEQFF.

This rearrangement joins TRBV27 to TRBJ2-1; 7 bases are shared with TRBD1. V shed 5 bases, J shed 7 bases, and the junction held 8 bases outside the gene matches. The CDR3 contains 14 residues. The germline V gene encodes CDR1 MNHEY and CDR2 SMNVEV (reference sequence). The CDR3 region is CASSDRDSYNEQFF. The CDR3 region has the DNA TGTGCCAGCAGTGATCGGGACAGCTATAATGAGCAGTTCTTC.

The chain recombines TRBV5-1 with TRBJ2-1, with 7 bases that match TRBD2. CDR3 size: 16 residues. Germline assignment: CDR1 SGHRS and CDR2 YFSETQ. Germline trimming cut 1 base from V and 6 bases from J; bases unmatched to any gene: 10. CDR3 sequence (DNA): TGCGCCAGCAGCTTGATCGTTGCTAGCGGCTCCAATGAGCAGTTCTTC. Translation gives CASSLIVASGSNEQFF.

The count of this clonotype is one. This rearrangement joins TRBV3-1 to TRBJ2-5; D perhaps matches TRBD2 (6 bases). With 6 bases removed from V and 0 bases from J, the gap between germline ends came to 8 bases. CDR1 LGHDT and CDR2 YNNKEL come from the germline V gene (reference sequence). This CDR3 region has 13 residues. CDR3 residues: CASRRDYQETQYF. The CDR3 DNA reads as TGTGCCAGCAGAAGGGACTACCAAGAGACCCAGTACTTC.

This chain uses TRBV20-1 with TRBJ2-5; D is unresolved. This CDR3 is built from 14 residues. V gave up 0 bases and J gave up 5 bases, with 13 bases separating them. Germline CDR1 is DFQATT and CDR2 is SNEGSKA (reference sequence). Here the CDR3 DNA reads TGCAGTGCTAGAGATGACTTACCCTGGGAGACCCAGTACTTC. It is translated as CSARDDLPWETQYF.

J is TRBJ2-1 and V is TRBV29-1; TRBD2 matches 10 bases. The V and J ends lost 1 base and 13 bases, in that order; junction bases with no gene match: 7. The germline V gene encodes CDR1 SQVTM and CDR2 ANQGSEA. The CDR3 extends over 13 amino acids. The CDR3 loop reads CSVEGPTSGPQFF. In nucleotides, the CDR3 is TGCAGCGTTGAAGGCCCGACTAGCGGGCCTCAGTTCTTC.

The genes are TRBV7-9 and TRBJ2-1; 7 bases fit TRBD1. Germline V CDR1 and CDR2: SEHNR, FQNEAQ (reference sequence). J was trimmed by 4 bases and V by 6 bases; bases with no gene match: 12. The CDR3 is 16 amino acids. Written as DNA, the CDR3 is TGTGCCAGCAGTACAGCGACAGGGTTCCTTTACAATGAGCAGTTCTTC. It yields the protein CASSTATGFLYNEQFF.